The T cell receptor beta chain described here comes from a study of control samples from healthy donors and cancer patients. This CDR3 is built from 17 residues. V shed 4 bases and J shed 0 bases, with 17 bases lying between them. CDR1 SGHRS and CDR2 YFSETQ come from the germline V gene. The protocol was immunoSEQ multiplex PCR, while the TCRdb copy is restricted to in-frame clones and leaves out a portion. The data show fewer than 250,000 clones, around 90% seen once. The sequenced material came from blood. The chain combines TRBV5-1 with TRBJ2-1; a weak D match, TRBD1 (7 bases). This clonotype originated in a young man in good health. The CDR3 loop reads CASSLPEGASSYNEQFF. The CDR3 nucleotides are TGCGCCAGCAGCCTCCCGGAGGGGGCCAGCTCCTACAATGAGCAGTTCTTC.